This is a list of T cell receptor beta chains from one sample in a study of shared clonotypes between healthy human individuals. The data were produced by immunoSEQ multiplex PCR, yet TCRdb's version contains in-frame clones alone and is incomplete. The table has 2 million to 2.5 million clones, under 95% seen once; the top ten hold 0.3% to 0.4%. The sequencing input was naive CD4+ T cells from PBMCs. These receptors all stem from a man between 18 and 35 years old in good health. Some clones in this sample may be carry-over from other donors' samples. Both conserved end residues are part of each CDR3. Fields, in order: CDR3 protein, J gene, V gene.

CDR3: CAGGTGVVGYTF
J: TRBJ1-2
V: TRBV28

CDR3: CASSSRQDTDTQYF
J: TRBJ2-3
V: TRBV5-1

CDR3: CASSPRGGDIQYF
J: TRBJ2-4
V: TRBV9

CDR3: CASSHPDSLNQPQHF
J: TRBJ1-5
V: TRBV4-2

CDR3: CASSLGLAPNTDTQYF
J: TRBJ2-3
V: TRBV28

CDR3: CASSYGGRGEEKLFF
J: TRBJ1-4
V: TRBV6-5

CDR3: CASSPVTLPYNEQFF
J: TRBJ2-1
V: TRBV4-3

CDR3: CASSSTGGANEKLFF
J: TRBJ1-4
V: TRBV5-1

CDR3: CAIRSTGPGTEAFF
J: TRBJ1-1
V: TRBV10-3

CDR3: CAWTTAYEQYF
J: TRBJ2-7
V: TRBV30

CDR3: CASRTQVMNTEAFF
J: TRBJ1-1
V: TRBV2

CDR3: CASSLTSTNYGYTF
J: TRBJ1-2
V: TRBV11-2

CDR3: CASSRGLRDEKLFF
J: TRBJ1-4
V: TRBV7-2

CDR3: CASGGAILGGDTQYF
J: TRBJ2-3
V: TRBV6-1

CDR3: CASSPSRGSTGELFF
J: TRBJ2-2
V: TRBV5-1

CDR3: CASSGLLADTQYF
J: TRBJ2-3
V: TRBV5-1

CDR3: CASSGSITEQETQYF
J: TRBJ2-5
V: TRBV9

CDR3: CASSIDGGGSADTQYF
J: TRBJ2-3
V: TRBV19

CDR3: CASSLGLKNEQFF
J: TRBJ2-1
V: TRBV5-1

CDR3: CASSPQDFSYEQYF
J: TRBJ2-7
V: TRBV7-2

CDR3: CASSIIPMFDQPQHF
J: TRBJ1-5
V: TRBV19

CDR3: CASSQPQGNYGYTF
J: TRBJ1-2
V: TRBV4-2

CDR3: CASSLKGTSYTDTQYF
J: TRBJ2-3
V: TRBV7-2

CDR3: CASMLLAGESFYEQYF
J: TRBJ2-7
V: TRBV27

CDR3: CAWGGTDTQYF
J: TRBJ2-3
V: TRBV30

CDR3: CASSPVAVTDTQYF
J: TRBJ2-3
V: TRBV7-9

CDR3: CASSYGAGPGTEAFF
J: TRBJ1-1
V: TRBV5-1

CDR3: CAWSYGDRLRSYEQYF
J: TRBJ2-7
V: TRBV30

CDR3: CASSSGPGNTIYF
J: TRBJ1-3
V: TRBV5-1

CDR3: CASSLAGHGEQYF
J: TRBJ2-7
V: TRBV7-8

CDR3: CASSLELAGTVSNEQFF
J: TRBJ2-1
V: TRBV5-1

CDR3: CASSATSINEQYF
J: TRBJ2-7
V: TRBV5-1

CDR3: CASSDDSGTEAFF
J: TRBJ1-1
V: TRBV2

CDR3: CASSLGGSGDTQYF
J: TRBJ2-3
V: TRBV5-1

CDR3: CASSVNRALATEAFF
J: TRBJ1-1
V: TRBV5-1

CDR3: CASSPREGLNYGYTF
J: TRBJ1-2
V: TRBV6-1

CDR3: CASRTDREELYGYTF
J: TRBJ1-2
V: TRBV2

CDR3: CASSLGFGEQYF
J: TRBJ2-7
V: TRBV5-1

CDR3: CASSLDSGTGRNTIYF
J: TRBJ1-3
V: TRBV14

CDR3: CASSLQGWATGELFF
J: TRBJ2-2
V: TRBV5-1

CDR3: CASSLPRGLGTEAFF
J: TRBJ1-1
V: TRBV28

CDR3: CASSFRQGSGYTF
J: TRBJ1-2
V: TRBV7-3

CDR3: CASSPISAGDTQYF
J: TRBJ2-3
V: TRBV18

CDR3: CASMTPGQGREEQYF
J: TRBJ2-7
V: TRBV6-1

CDR3: CASTPGMLYGYTF
J: TRBJ1-2
V: TRBV19

CDR3: CSAPRPDTQYF
J: TRBJ2-3
V: TRBV20-1

CDR3: CASSSLRLVAKNIQYF
J: TRBJ2-4
V: TRBV5-6

CDR3: CASSSALDYEQYF
J: TRBJ2-7
V: TRBV18

CDR3: CASSPGLANNEQFF
J: TRBJ2-1
V: TRBV7-2

CDR3: CASSHNMNTEAFF
J: TRBJ1-1
V: TRBV14